This TCR beta chain was recovered during a study of blood T cell repertoires in COVID-19. The overall study: Samples came from the United States, Italy and Spain, spanning acute and convalescent COVID-19.

This CDR3 contains 14 residues. V lost 3 bases, J lost 2 bases, and 2 bases stayed unmatched. Looked up from germline, CDR1 is MNHNS and CDR2 is SASEGT. Authors' methods: Reference gene primer amplification yielded estimated nucleated cell counts. The assay was immunoSEQ multiplex PCR, and TCRdb's table has in-frame clones only and misses some. V, J and clone size reflect that table, while D and trimming were determined from the DNA. The profile shows about 190,000 clones, about 85% of them singletons. The sequencing sample was made of peripheral blood. The source is a human donor in a cohort sampled during active COVID-19. The gene calls are TRBV6-1 and TRBJ2-3; 7 nucleotides match TRBD2. DNA for the CDR3: TGTGCCAGCAGTGAGGGGGACTACACAGATACGCAGTATTTT. Protein product: CASSEGDYTDTQYF.